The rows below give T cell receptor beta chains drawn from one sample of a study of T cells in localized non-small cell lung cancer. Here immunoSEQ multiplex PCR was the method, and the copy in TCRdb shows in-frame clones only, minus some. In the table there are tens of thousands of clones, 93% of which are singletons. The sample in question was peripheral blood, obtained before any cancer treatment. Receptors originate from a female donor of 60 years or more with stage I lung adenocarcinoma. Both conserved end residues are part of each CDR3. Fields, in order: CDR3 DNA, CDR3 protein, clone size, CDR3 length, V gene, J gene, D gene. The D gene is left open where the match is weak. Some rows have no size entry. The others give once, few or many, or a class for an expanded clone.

TGCGCCAGCAGCTTGGAAGGGGGCGGTTTATCTGGAAACACCATATATTTT	CASSLEGGGLSGNTIYF	NA	17	TRBV5-1	TRBJ1-3	TRBD1
TGCAGCGTTACGACCGGGACTAGTAAGACAGATACGCAGTATTTT	CSVTTGTSKTDTQYF	once	15	TRBV29-1	TRBJ2-3	TRBD2
TGTGCCAGTAGTATTCGTTCCGGGACAGGGGCTGGAAACACCATATATTTT	CASSIRSGTGAGNTIYF	NA	17	TRBV19	TRBJ1-3	TRBD1
TGTGCCAGCAGTAGGAGACAGACCCCTAGCACAGATACGCAGTATTTT	CASSRRQTPSTDTQYF	NA	16	TRBV2	TRBJ2-3	NA
TGTGCCAGTCGCCGACAGGTCTCCTACGAGCAGTACTTC	CASRRQVSYEQYF	NA	13	TRBV7-8	TRBJ2-7	NA
TGTGCCAGCAGCCTACGTGTGACAGGGTGGAAGAATCAGCCCCAGCATTTT	CASSLRVTGWKNQPQHF	NA	17	TRBV21-1	TRBJ1-5	NA
TGTGCCAGCAGCGTAGGGGGGAGGGCCACAGATACGCAGTATTTT	CASSVGGRATDTQYF	NA	15	TRBV9	TRBJ2-3	TRBD2
TGCGCCAGCAGCCAAGGCGCACTAGCGGGGGGCCTCAATGAGCAGTTCTTC	CASSQGALAGGLNEQFF	NA	17	TRBV4-3	TRBJ2-1	TRBD2
TGTGCCAGCAGCCGAAACAGGGGAGGGGATGAGCAGTTCTTC	CASSRNRGGDEQFF	NA	14	TRBV11-2	TRBJ2-1	NA
TGCGCCAGCAGCTTAGGACAGGGGGCGGATACGCAGTATTTT	CASSLGQGADTQYF	once	14	TRBV5-1	TRBJ2-3	TRBD1
TGTGCCAGCAGTTTGGGACAGGGTTATGGCTACACCTTC	CASSLGQGYGYTF	NA	13	TRBV28	TRBJ1-2	TRBD1
TGTGCCTGGAGTGGATTCCTAGCGGTCACAACTAGCACAGATACGCAGTATTTT	CAWSGFLAVTTSTDTQYF	NA	18	TRBV30	TRBJ2-3	TRBD2
TGTGCCAGCAGCTTAGGAGCTAGCACAGATACGCAGTATTTT	CASSLGASTDTQYF	NA	14	TRBV11-2	TRBJ2-3	NA
TGTGCCAGTAGTAGGGCGTTCTTGAACTATGGCTACACCTTC	CASSRAFLNYGYTF	few	14	TRBV19	TRBJ1-2	NA
TGTGCCAGCAGCCTACCTGGCACAGATACGCAGTATTTT	CASSLPGTDTQYF	NA	13	TRBV7-8	TRBJ2-3	NA
TGTGCCAGCAGTTACCCCGACAGGGTAACGGCTTTCTTT	CASSYPDRVTAFF	NA	13	TRBV6-5	TRBJ1-1	TRBD1
TGTGCCAGCTCGGTAGGCAGATACTTCAATGAGCAGTTCTTC	CASSVGRYFNEQFF	NA	14	TRBV18	TRBJ2-1	NA
TGTGCCAGCTCACCTGGGACTGCCCCGAACACCGGGGAGCTGTTTTTT	CASSPGTAPNTGELFF	NA	16	TRBV18	TRBJ2-2	NA
TGTGCCAGCAGTGAATTAGGCAGGGGATTAGGTGGCTACACCTTC	CASSELGRGLGGYTF	NA	15	TRBV25-1	TRBJ1-2	NA